Listed below are T cell receptor beta chains from one sample, sequenced in a study of T cell changes during pregnancy in multiple sclerosis. Here immunoSEQ multiplex PCR was the method, and the copy in TCRdb shows in-frame clones only, minus some. The sample shows about 49,000 clones, approximately 94% of them seen only once. The sample consisted of CD8+ T cells from peripheral blood mononuclear cells, taken before pregnancy. The receptors were sampled from a female donor with multiple sclerosis, enrolled in a pregnancy study. Each CDR3 is given with its conserved first and last residue. D genes are given only for firm matches. Clone size appears in some rows only: once, few, many, or a class for an expanded clone.

clone_size: -
v_call: TRBV7-6
cdr3_length: 15
d_call: TRBD1
j_call: TRBJ2-3
cdr3_nt: TGTGCCAGCAGCCCCCCGCAGGGGGTCAAAGATACGCAGTATTTT
cdr3_aa: CASSPPQGVKDTQYF

clone_size: -
v_call: TRBV6-6
cdr3_length: 16
d_call: -
j_call: TRBJ2-3
cdr3_nt: TGTGCCAGCAGTTACAGGAGGGGGCTGAGCACAGATACGCAGTATTTT
cdr3_aa: CASSYRRGLSTDTQYF

clone_size: -
v_call: TRBV7-2
cdr3_length: 14
d_call: -
j_call: TRBJ1-1
cdr3_nt: TGTGCCAGCAGCTGGAGTGAAGGGAACACTGAAGCTTTCTTT
cdr3_aa: CASSWSEGNTEAFF

clone_size: -
v_call: TRBV6-6
cdr3_length: 14
d_call: TRBD2
j_call: TRBJ2-2
cdr3_nt: TGTGCCAGCAGGACTAGCGGGAACACCGGGGAGCTGTTTTTT
cdr3_aa: CASRTSGNTGELFF

clone_size: -
v_call: TRBV4-2
cdr3_length: 13
d_call: -
j_call: TRBJ1-5
cdr3_nt: TGTGCCAGCAGCCAGGCAGGAAACCAGCCCCAGCATTTT
cdr3_aa: CASSQAGNQPQHF

clone_size: -
v_call: TRBV19
cdr3_length: 14
d_call: -
j_call: TRBJ1-1
cdr3_nt: TGTGCCAGTAGTACCTCCCTAGGGAACACTGAAGCTTTCTTT
cdr3_aa: CASSTSLGNTEAFF

clone_size: -
v_call: TRBV7-9
cdr3_length: 14
d_call: TRBD1
j_call: TRBJ1-1
cdr3_nt: TGTGCCAGCAGCCCGGACAGGGGGCAAACTGAAGCTTTCTTT
cdr3_aa: CASSPDRGQTEAFF

clone_size: -
v_call: TRBV27
cdr3_length: 16
d_call: -
j_call: TRBJ2-7
cdr3_nt: TGTGCCAGCAGTTTATCAATTGGAGCAGGGGCCTACGAGCAGTACTTC
cdr3_aa: CASSLSIGAGAYEQYF

clone_size: -
v_call: TRBV7-8
cdr3_length: 13
d_call: -
j_call: TRBJ1-1
cdr3_nt: TGTGCCAGCAGCTTTTTCCGGAACACTGAAGCTTTCTTT
cdr3_aa: CASSFFRNTEAFF

clone_size: -
v_call: TRBV11-2
cdr3_length: 14
d_call: TRBD1
j_call: TRBJ2-7
cdr3_nt: TGTGCCAGCAGCCCGACAGGGCGAGACTACGAGCAGTACTTC
cdr3_aa: CASSPTGRDYEQYF

clone_size: -
v_call: TRBV4-1
cdr3_length: 16
d_call: TRBD1
j_call: TRBJ1-5
cdr3_nt: TGCGCCAGCAGCCAAACAGGGGAAGGGAGCAATCAGCCCCAGCATTTT
cdr3_aa: CASSQTGEGSNQPQHF

clone_size: -
v_call: TRBV5-4
cdr3_length: 16
d_call: TRBD1
j_call: TRBJ1-2
cdr3_nt: TGTGCCAGCAGCTTAGGGACAGGAAGTCCTAACTATGGCTACACCTTC
cdr3_aa: CASSLGTGSPNYGYTF

clone_size: -
v_call: TRBV5-1
cdr3_length: 19
d_call: TRBD2
j_call: TRBJ2-5
cdr3_nt: TGCGCCAGCAGCTTGGTTGGGCTAGCGGGAGGGCCCTGGCAAGAGACCCAGTACTTC
cdr3_aa: CASSLVGLAGGPWQETQYF

clone_size: -
v_call: TRBV6-1
cdr3_length: 14
d_call: -
j_call: TRBJ2-4
cdr3_nt: TGTGCCAGCAGTGCTCAACTAGGCAAAAACATTCAGTACTTC
cdr3_aa: CASSAQLGKNIQYF

clone_size: -
v_call: TRBV5-8
cdr3_length: 13
d_call: -
j_call: TRBJ2-7
cdr3_nt: TGTGCCAACGCAGGGGCCAAATCCTACGAGCAGTACTTC
cdr3_aa: CANAGAKSYEQYF

clone_size: -
v_call: TRBV28
cdr3_length: 17
d_call: TRBD1
j_call: TRBJ2-6
cdr3_nt: TGTGCCAGCAGCCTGGGGACAGGGTTCTCTGGGGCCAACGTCCTGACTTTC
cdr3_aa: CASSLGTGFSGANVLTF

clone_size: -
v_call: TRBV11-3
cdr3_length: 17
d_call: TRBD2
j_call: TRBJ2-1
cdr3_nt: TGTGCCAGCAGCCTCCGCCGACTAGCGGGAGACTACAATGAGCAGTTCTTC
cdr3_aa: CASSLRRLAGDYNEQFF

clone_size: -
v_call: TRBV4-3
cdr3_length: 16
d_call: TRBD1
j_call: TRBJ2-2
cdr3_nt: TGCGCCAGCAGCCAGGGGACAGGAGATAACACCGGGGAGCTGTTTTTT
cdr3_aa: CASSQGTGDNTGELFF

clone_size: once
v_call: TRBV10-3
cdr3_length: 20
d_call: TRBD1
j_call: TRBJ2-3
cdr3_nt: TGTGCCATCAGTGATTCTGTTGGGGCTACAGGGGCGGTTGGAGCAGATACGCAGTATTTT
cdr3_aa: CAISDSVGATGAVGADTQYF

clone_size: -
v_call: TRBV21-1
cdr3_length: 18
d_call: -
j_call: TRBJ2-1
cdr3_nt: TGTGCCAGCAGCAAAGAATATCCTAGCGGGAGCTCCTACAATGAGCAGTTCTTC
cdr3_aa: CASSKEYPSGSSYNEQFF

clone_size: -
v_call: TRBV30
cdr3_length: 19
d_call: TRBD2
j_call: TRBJ2-1
cdr3_nt: TGTGCCTGGAGGAGGGGTAGCGGGAGGTTCGAAAGGTCCTACAATGAGCAGTTCTTC
cdr3_aa: CAWRRGSGRFERSYNEQFF

clone_size: -
v_call: TRBV2
cdr3_length: 15
d_call: -
j_call: TRBJ2-2
cdr3_nt: TGTGCCAGCAATCCGCGGGACGCTTACACCGGGGAGCTGTTTTTT
cdr3_aa: CASNPRDAYTGELFF

clone_size: many
v_call: TRBV7-6
cdr3_length: 15
d_call: TRBD2
j_call: TRBJ2-7
cdr3_nt: TGTGCCAGCAGCTTAATGGAAACTAGCGGATACGAGCAGTACTTC
cdr3_aa: CASSLMETSGYEQYF

clone_size: -
v_call: TRBV19
cdr3_length: 13
d_call: -
j_call: TRBJ1-1
cdr3_nt: TGTGCCAGTAGTCTATACCCGCGCACTGAAGCTTTCTTT
cdr3_aa: CASSLYPRTEAFF

clone_size: -
v_call: TRBV4-1
cdr3_length: 13
d_call: -
j_call: TRBJ2-7
cdr3_nt: TGCGCCAGCAGCCAACAGCAGGGTCTCGAGCAGTACTTC
cdr3_aa: CASSQQQGLEQYF

clone_size: -
v_call: TRBV27
cdr3_length: 16
d_call: -
j_call: TRBJ2-1
cdr3_nt: TGTGCCAGCAGTCGAATAGGCTGGAGCTCCTACAATGAGCAGTTCTTC
cdr3_aa: CASSRIGWSSYNEQFF

clone_size: -
v_call: TRBV6-6
cdr3_length: 15
d_call: TRBD1
j_call: TRBJ1-2
cdr3_nt: TGTGCCAGCAGTTACATACAGGGGGTCGCTAATGGCTACACCTTC
cdr3_aa: CASSYIQGVANGYTF

clone_size: -
v_call: TRBV4-2
cdr3_length: 13
d_call: -
j_call: TRBJ2-7
cdr3_nt: TGTGCCAGCAGCCAAGATCTCGCCTACGAGCAGTACTTC
cdr3_aa: CASSQDLAYEQYF

clone_size: -
v_call: TRBV7-2
cdr3_length: 18
d_call: TRBD2
j_call: TRBJ2-1
cdr3_nt: TGTGCCAGCAGCCCATACAACGGACTAGCGGGGACCTACAATGAGCAGTTCTTC
cdr3_aa: CASSPYNGLAGTYNEQFF

clone_size: -
v_call: TRBV2
cdr3_length: 16
d_call: TRBD2
j_call: TRBJ2-1
cdr3_nt: TGTGCCAGCAGTGAGACGGGGGGAGGGCCAATAAATGAGCAGTTCTTC
cdr3_aa: CASSETGGGPINEQFF

clone_size: -
v_call: TRBV19
cdr3_length: 13
d_call: TRBD1
j_call: TRBJ2-7
cdr3_nt: TGTGCCAGTAGTACCGGACAGGTTCTCGAGCAGTACTTC
cdr3_aa: CASSTGQVLEQYF

clone_size: -
v_call: TRBV7-9
cdr3_length: 17
d_call: TRBD1
j_call: TRBJ1-3
cdr3_nt: TGTGCCAGCAGCCCCACGACAGGGGAGTTCTCTGGAAACACCATATATTTT
cdr3_aa: CASSPTTGEFSGNTIYF

clone_size: -
v_call: TRBV11-2
cdr3_length: 12
d_call: -
j_call: TRBJ1-2
cdr3_nt: TGTGCCAGCAGCCCGGGGGACTATGGCTACACCTTC
cdr3_aa: CASSPGDYGYTF

clone_size: -
v_call: TRBV7-9
cdr3_length: 12
d_call: TRBD2
j_call: TRBJ2-1
cdr3_nt: TGTGCCAGCACATCCGGGGGGGGGTGGCAGTTCTTC
cdr3_aa: CASTSGGGWQFF

clone_size: -
v_call: TRBV19
cdr3_length: 14
d_call: TRBD2
j_call: TRBJ2-7
cdr3_nt: TGTGCCAGTAGTATTGGGGGGGGGATCTACGAGCAGTACTTC
cdr3_aa: CASSIGGGIYEQYF

clone_size: -
v_call: TRBV4-1
cdr3_length: 17
d_call: -
j_call: TRBJ2-1
cdr3_nt: TGCGCCAGCAGCCAAGAGGGGGCGGGAGTGGCCTACAATGAGCAGTTCTTC
cdr3_aa: CASSQEGAGVAYNEQFF

clone_size: -
v_call: TRBV28
cdr3_length: 16
d_call: TRBD1
j_call: TRBJ2-2
cdr3_nt: TGTGCCAGCAGTCCGAGGACAGGCCCGAACGCCGGGGAGCTGTTTTTT
cdr3_aa: CASSPRTGPNAGELFF

clone_size: -
v_call: TRBV5-3
cdr3_length: 17
d_call: -
j_call: TRBJ2-7
cdr3_nt: TGTGCCAGAAGCTTGCAAGGCGGGTCTTACCCCACCTACGAGCAGTACTTC
cdr3_aa: CARSLQGGSYPTYEQYF

clone_size: -
v_call: TRBV11-2
cdr3_length: 11
d_call: -
j_call: TRBJ2-7
cdr3_nt: TGTGCCAGCAGCTTATCTCGGGAGCAGTACTTC
cdr3_aa: CASSLSREQYF

clone_size: -
v_call: TRBV29-1
cdr3_length: 14
d_call: TRBD2
j_call: TRBJ2-7
cdr3_nt: TGCAGCGTTGAGCTAGCGGGAAGCTCCTACGAGCAGTACTTC
cdr3_aa: CSVELAGSSYEQYF

clone_size: -
v_call: TRBV5-1
cdr3_length: 16
d_call: -
j_call: TRBJ2-7
cdr3_nt: TGCGCCAGCACTATTTTGACAGGGACCGGGAGGGACGAGCAGTACTTC
cdr3_aa: CASTILTGTGRDEQYF

clone_size: -
v_call: TRBV30
cdr3_length: 13
d_call: -
j_call: TRBJ2-2
cdr3_nt: TGTGCCTGGAGTGTACCCAGTCCCGGGGAGCTGTTTTTT
cdr3_aa: CAWSVPSPGELFF

clone_size: -
v_call: TRBV6-6
cdr3_length: 16
d_call: TRBD1
j_call: TRBJ1-5
cdr3_nt: TGTGCCAGCAGTATTGGACAGGCCTCGGGGAATCAGCCCCAGCATTTT
cdr3_aa: CASSIGQASGNQPQHF

clone_size: -
v_call: TRBV6-6
cdr3_length: 15
d_call: TRBD1
j_call: TRBJ1-1
cdr3_nt: TGTGCCAGCAGTTACTTAGGGGGCCGGGGCACTGAAGCTTTCTTT
cdr3_aa: CASSYLGGRGTEAFF

clone_size: -
v_call: TRBV7-2
cdr3_length: 15
d_call: -
j_call: TRBJ2-7
cdr3_nt: TGTGCCAGCAGCTTAGGGGGAGGGGGGTCCTACGAGCAGTACTTC
cdr3_aa: CASSLGGGGSYEQYF

clone_size: -
v_call: TRBV5-1
cdr3_length: 10
d_call: -
j_call: TRBJ2-3
cdr3_nt: TGCGCCAGCAGCGGGCCTGAGAAGTATTTT
cdr3_aa: CASSGPEKYF

clone_size: -
v_call: TRBV29-1
cdr3_length: 16
d_call: -
j_call: TRBJ2-5
cdr3_nt: TGCAGCGTTGAAGAAGGGGGGGACGTCTTCCAAGAGACCCAGTACTTC
cdr3_aa: CSVEEGGDVFQETQYF

clone_size: -
v_call: TRBV4-3
cdr3_length: 15
d_call: TRBD2
j_call: TRBJ2-1
cdr3_nt: TGCGCCAGCAGCCGCGATCGGGGGGAGTACAATGAGCAGTTCTTC
cdr3_aa: CASSRDRGEYNEQFF

clone_size: -
v_call: TRBV4-1
cdr3_length: 16
d_call: TRBD2
j_call: TRBJ2-7
cdr3_nt: TGCGCCAGCAGCCAAGCGATAGCGGGGACCTCCTACGAGCAGTACTTC
cdr3_aa: CASSQAIAGTSYEQYF